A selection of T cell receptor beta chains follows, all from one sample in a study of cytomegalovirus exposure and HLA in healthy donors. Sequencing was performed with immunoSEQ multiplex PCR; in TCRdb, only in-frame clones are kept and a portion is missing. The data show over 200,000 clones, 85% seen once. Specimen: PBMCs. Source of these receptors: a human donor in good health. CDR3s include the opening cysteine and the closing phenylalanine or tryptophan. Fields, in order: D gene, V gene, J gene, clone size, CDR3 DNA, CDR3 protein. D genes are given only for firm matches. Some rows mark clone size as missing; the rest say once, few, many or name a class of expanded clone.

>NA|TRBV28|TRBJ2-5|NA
TGTGCCAGCAGTCTTCTGGCAGGGAGGAGGGAGACCCAGTACTTC
CASSLLAGRRETQYF
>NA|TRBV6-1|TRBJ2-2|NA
TGTGCCAGCGATCGTAGCCGATCCACCGGGGAGCTGTTTTTT
CASDRSRSTGELFF
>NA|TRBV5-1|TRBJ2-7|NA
TGCGCCAGCAGCTTGGTCTCAGATTTATCCAGCGAGCAGTACTTC
CASSLVSDLSSEQYF
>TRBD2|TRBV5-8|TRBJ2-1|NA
TGTGCCAGCAGCGAGGGACTAGGAGTTCGTTATGAGCAGTTCTTC
CASSEGLGVRYEQFF
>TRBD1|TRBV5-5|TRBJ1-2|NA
TGTGCCAGCGCGGGACAGGGGTCCTCTTTGGATGGCTACACCTTC
CASAGQGSSLDGYTF
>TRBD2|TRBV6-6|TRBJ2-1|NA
TGTGCCAGCACCTCCAAAGCGGGAGTCTCCTTCAATGAGCAGTTCTTC
CASTSKAGVSFNEQFF
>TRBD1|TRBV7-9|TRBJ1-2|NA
TGTGCCAGCACCCCGACAGGGATCCATGGCTACACCTTC
CASTPTGIHGYTF
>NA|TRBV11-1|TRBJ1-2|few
TGTGCCAGCAGCTTACCCGGGAACTATGGCTACACCTTC
CASSLPGNYGYTF
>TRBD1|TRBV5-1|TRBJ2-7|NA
TGCGCCAGCAGCGGGGACAGGCGCCTTTCCTACGAGCAGTACTTC
CASSGDRRLSYEQYF
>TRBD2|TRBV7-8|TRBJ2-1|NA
TGTGCCAGCAGCCTAGCGGGAGTCGTGGAGGTGTCCTACAATGAGCAGTTCTTC
CASSLAGVVEVSYNEQFF
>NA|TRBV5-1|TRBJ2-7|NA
TGCGCCAGCAGCCTAGAGACAGCGAACTACGAGCAGTACTTC
CASSLETANYEQYF
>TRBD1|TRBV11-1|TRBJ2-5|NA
TGTGCCAGCAGCTTAGGTCGACAGGGGGGGTTAGAAGAGACCCAGTACTTC
CASSLGRQGGLEETQYF
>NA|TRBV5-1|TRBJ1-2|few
TGCGCCAGCAGCTTGGGACAGAGCTATGGCTACACCTTC
CASSLGQSYGYTF
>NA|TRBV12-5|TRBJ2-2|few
TGTGCTAGTGGTTTGGTATTGGGCAGGAACACCGGGGAGCTGTTTTTT
CASGLVLGRNTGELFF
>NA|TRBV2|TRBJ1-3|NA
TGTGCCAGCAGTGACGGGGGACCTGGAAACACCATATATTTT
CASSDGGPGNTIYF
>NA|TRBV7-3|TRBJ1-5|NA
TGTGCCAGCAGCTTCGGGTTGGGTCAGCCCCAGCATTTT
CASSFGLGQPQHF
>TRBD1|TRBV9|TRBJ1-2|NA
TGTGCCAGCAGCGGCGGACAGGGTAACTATGGCTACACCTTC
CASSGGQGNYGYTF
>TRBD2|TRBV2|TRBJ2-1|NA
TGTGCCAGCAGGCCGGGACTAGTGTTTGAGCAGTTCTTC
CASRPGLVFEQFF
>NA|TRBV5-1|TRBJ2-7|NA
TGCGCCAGCAGCTGGGTCCCCCCCGCGACTCAAGATTACTACGAGCAGTACTTC
CASSWVPPATQDYYEQYF
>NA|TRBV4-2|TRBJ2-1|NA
TGTGCCAGCAGCCAAATGACTTTTATCTCCTACAATGAGCAGTTCTTC
CASSQMTFISYNEQFF